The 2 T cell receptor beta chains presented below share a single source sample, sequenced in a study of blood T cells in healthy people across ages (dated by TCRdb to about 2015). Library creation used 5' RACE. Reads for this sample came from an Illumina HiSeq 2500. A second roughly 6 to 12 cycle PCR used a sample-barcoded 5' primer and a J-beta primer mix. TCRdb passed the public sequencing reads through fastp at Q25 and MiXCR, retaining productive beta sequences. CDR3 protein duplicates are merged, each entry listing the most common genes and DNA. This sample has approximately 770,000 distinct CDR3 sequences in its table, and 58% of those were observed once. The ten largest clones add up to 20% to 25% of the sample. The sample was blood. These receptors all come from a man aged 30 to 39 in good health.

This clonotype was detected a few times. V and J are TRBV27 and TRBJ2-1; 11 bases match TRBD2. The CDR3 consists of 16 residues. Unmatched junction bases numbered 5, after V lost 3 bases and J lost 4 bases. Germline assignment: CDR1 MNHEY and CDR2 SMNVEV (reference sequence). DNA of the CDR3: TGTGCCAGCAGTTTCCTTACTAGCGGGGGATACAATGAGCAGTTCTTC. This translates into CASSFLTSGGYNEQFF.

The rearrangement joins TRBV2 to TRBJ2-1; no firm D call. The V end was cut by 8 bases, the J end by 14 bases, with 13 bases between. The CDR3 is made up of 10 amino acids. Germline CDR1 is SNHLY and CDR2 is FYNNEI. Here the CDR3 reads CASRGTLEFF. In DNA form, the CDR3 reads TGTGCCAGCCGCGGTACTTTGGAGTTCTTC. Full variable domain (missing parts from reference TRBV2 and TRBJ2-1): EPEVTQTPSHQVTQMGQEVILRCVPISNHLYFYWYRQILGQKVEFLVSFYNNEISEKSEIFDDQFSVERPDGSNFTLKIRSTKLEDSAMYFCASRGTLEFFGPGTRLTVL.